The 4 T cell receptor beta chains given below trace back to one sample, sequenced in a study of blood T cells in healthy people across ages. Primed by a sample-barcoded 5' primer and a J-beta primer mix, a second PCR proceeded for about 6 to 11 cycles. From the 5' RACE reads, TCRdb called clonotypes with MiXCR, one entry per CDR3 protein. The sample contains 750,000 to 850,000 distinct CDR3 sequences, 20% to 25% of which appear only once. This same sample was also taken into another study, of T cells of mothers and their children.

Sequenced: blood. These receptors all come from a boy aged 5 to 17 in good health.

This clonotype was seen a handful of times. V and J are TRBV12-3 or TRBV12-4 and TRBJ1-4, with D maybe TRBD1 (5 bases). The CDR3 consists of 16 residues. V was pared by 5 bases and J by 5 bases, with 18 bases between. In DNA form, the CDR3 reads TGTGCCAGCAGTCCGTCAGGGCGCAGGATCAATGAAAAACTGTTTTTT. It codes for CASSPSGRRINEKLFF.

The chain recombines TRBV5-5 with TRBJ2-7, with a possible D match to TRBD1 (5 bases). This CDR3 comprises 15 residues. The germline CDR1 and CDR2 sequences are SGHKS and YYEKEE (reference sequence). V lost 0 bases and J lost 5, with 15 bases in between. CDR3 in DNA: TGTGCCAGCAGCTTGGGTGGGGCGAGTATAAACGAGCAGTACTTC. It specifies CASSLGGASINEQYF.

The genes are TRBV27 and TRBJ2-5, with no clear D. The germline gives CDR1 MNHEY, CDR2 SMNVEV (reference sequence). V lost 6 bases and J 4 bases, leaving 15 bases between the germline ends. The CDR3 has 14 amino acids. The CDR3 reads CASRIYPLGETQYF. The CDR3 DNA follows: TGTGCCAGCAGAATTTACCCCTTGGGAGAGACCCAGTACTTC.

J is TRBJ2-7 and V is TRBV11-1; TRBD2 is a possible D gene (5 bases). The V gene's germline CDR1 is SGHAT and CDR2 FQDESV (reference sequence). Trimming took 3 bases from V and 0 from J, leaving 9 bases between them. The CDR3 has 14 residues. The DNA for the CDR3 is TGTGCCAGCAGCTTTATTGAGGGCTCCTACGAGCAGTACTTC. It is translated as CASSFIEGSYEQYF.